A single sample gave rise to the 31 T cell receptor beta chains below, sequenced in a study of regulatory T cells in long-lasting Graves disease. Regarding time point: newly diagnosed GD, antithyroid drugs for less than 3 months. PBMC-extracted RNA yielded the TCR library. Researchers made TCR beta libraries by using iRepertoire HTBI primers and running Arm-PCR on CDR3 regions. TCRdb redid the calling of the multiplex PCR reads with MiXCR, one entry per CDR3 protein. The repertoire holds roughly 420,000 distinct CDR3 sequences, with roughly 16% as singletons. Sequences were derived from peripheral blood mononuclear cells (PBMCs), sampled at new diagnosis, from a patient treated with antithyroid drugs. These receptors came from a female donor with Graves disease.

Many counts were recorded for this clonotype. The V and J genes are TRBV6-2 or TRBV6-3 and TRBJ1-2; D not certain. The CDR3 is made up of 16 amino acids. The V gene lost 6 bases and the J gene lost 1 base, with 18 bases spanning the gap. CDR1 MNHEY and CDR2 SVGEGT come from the germline V gene. The CDR3 DNA is TGTGCCAGCAGCCTCGGACCCCCAAAGGTTAACTATGGCTACACCTTC. Its translation: CASSLGPPKVNYGYTF.

The rearrangement uses TRBV24-1 and TRBJ1-6; 8 nucleotides agree with TRBD1. The CDR3 sequence is 19 residues long. V lost 3 bases and J lost 6; bases outside the gene matches: 15. The germline gives CDR1 KGHDR, CDR2 SFDVKD. The CDR3 coding sequence is TGTGCCACCAGTGATGTCAGGGGGCCAAACGACGCAATTAATTCACCCCTCCACTTT. It codes for CATSDVRGPNDAINSPLHF.

This clonotype was recorded at least ten times. The chain uses TRBV2 and TRBJ1-2, with D unresolved. Trimming stripped 2 bases from V and 2 bases from J, with 3 bases between. Germline CDR1 reads SNHLY; CDR2 reads FYNNEI. The CDR3 is 12 residues long. CDR3 region: CASSESNYGYTF. In nucleotides, the CDR3 is TGTGCCAGCAGTGAAAGCAACTATGGCTACACCTTC.

This clonotype was observed many times. This chain links TRBV20-1 with TRBJ2-1; 9 bases fit TRBD1. With V trimmed by 3 bases and J by 7 bases, 10 bases remained unmatched. The CDR3 consists of 15 residues. Germline V CDR1 and CDR2: DFQATT, SNEGSKA (reference sequence). The CDR3 here is CSASWGTGMRNEQFF. CDR3 coding DNA: TGCAGTGCTAGTTGGGGGACAGGGATGAGAAATGAGCAGTTCTTC.

This clonotype appeared many times. The chain is built from TRBV5-6 and TRBJ2-7; 7 bases line up with TRBD1. Germline V gives CDR1 SGHDT, CDR2 YYEEEE. Trimming cost V 5 bases and J 6 bases; bases outside gene matches: 5. This CDR3 is built from 12 residues. The CDR3 DNA sequence: TGTGCCAGCAGTCTAGGGGACAGCGAGCAGTACTTC. Encoded protein: CASSLGDSEQYF.

This clonotype has a count of ten or more. This chain links TRBV28 with TRBJ2-7, with TRBD2 identical over 8 bases. J gave up 13 bases and V 3 bases, and 11 bases lay outside the gene matches. The V gene's germline CDR1 is MDHEN and CDR2 SYDVKM. CDR3 length: 13 amino acids. The CDR3 region is CASSFSLADAPYF. Written as DNA, the CDR3 is TGTGCCAGCAGTTTTTCACTAGCGGACGCTCCTTACTTC.

This clonotype has a count of ten or more. This sequence joins TRBV7-9 and TRBJ2-7; D is unresolved. This CDR3 has 15 residues. CDR1 is SEHNR, CDR2 FQNEAQ, per germline (reference sequence). Trimming removed 3 bases from V and 3 bases from J, with 15 bases in between. For the CDR3, the DNA is TGTGCCAGCAGCTTTTTTCCGGAACTAAACTACGAGCAGTACTTC. It is translated as CASSFFPELNYEQYF.

This clonotype has only a few counts. The chain has TRBV19 and TRBJ2-3; tentatively, D is TRBD1 (5 bases). Per germline, CDR1 LNHDA and CDR2 SQIVND (reference sequence). V was cut by 10 bases and J by 0 bases, with 17 bases left in between. This CDR3 comprises 15 residues. DNA for the CDR3: TGTGCCACCTCGGTGCAGGACACTAGCACAGATACGCAGTATTTT. Its translation is CATSVQDTSTDTQYF.

CDR3 protein: CASSEQGQLNEKLFF. DNA of the CDR3: TGTGCCAGCAGTGAACAGGGACAGTTGAATGAAAAACTGTTTTTT. The chain links TRBV6-2 or TRBV6-3 to TRBJ1-4, with TRBD1 matching over 7 bases. J gave up 5 bases and V 5 bases, and 8 bases lay outside the gene matches. The CDR3 consists of 15 residues. In germline, CDR1 is MNHEY, CDR2 SVGEGT.

The sample holds many counts of this clonotype. The CDR3 DNA reads TGTGCCAGCAGTCCGTATCGACCGTCCAAGAACGAGCAGTACTTC. It encodes CASSPYRPSKNEQYF. The rearrangement uses TRBV27 and TRBJ2-7; D uncertain. The CDR3 length is 15 residues. The germline V and J ends were trimmed by 5 bases and 5 bases, with 19 bases remaining between them. Germline assignment: CDR1 MNHEY and CDR2 SMNVEV (reference sequence).

In its sample, this clonotype was seen many times. The gene calls are TRBV7-8 and TRBJ2-1; D is ambiguous. The CDR3 has 14 amino acids. Germline V gene lookup returns CDR1 SGHVS and CDR2 FQNEAQ. Trimming pared 8 bases from V and 7 bases from J, leaving 18 bases between. The CDR3 DNA follows: TGTGCCAGCGTTAGATCGGTTACGGAGAATGAGCAGTTCTTC. Its protein product is CASVRSVTENEQFF.

This chain links TRBV3-1 with TRBJ1-6; no firm D call. This CDR3 has 14 residues. The V gene's germline CDR1 is LGHDT and CDR2 YNNKEL (reference sequence). With 11 bases removed from V and 0 bases from J, the gap between germline ends came to 11 bases. The CDR3, as DNA: TGTGCCGCGAAGGAAAACTCCTATAATTCACCCCTCCACTTT. Protein product: CAAKENSYNSPLHF.

This clonotype was detected many times. The chain uses TRBV13 and TRBJ2-1; the match to TRBD2 covers 11 bases. V was clipped by 2 bases and J by 1 base; unmatched bases: 16. CDR1 and CDR2 (germline): PRHDT, FYEKMQ (reference sequence). The CDR3 loop spans 21 amino acids. For the CDR3, the DNA is TGTGCCAGCAGCTTACCAAATAGCGGGAGGGCCGACCCCGGATCCTACAATGAGCAGTTCTTC. It is translated as CASSLPNSGRADPGSYNEQFF.

With respect to this clonotype: A far larger clone differs by one base, so this is likely a read error. The chain joins TRBV7-3 to TRBJ2-5; possibly TRBD1 for D (5 bases). Germline-derived CDR1 and CDR2 are SGHTA and FQGTGA. The CDR3 covers 13 residues. Trimming left V 2 bases short and J 5 bases short, with 9 bases between. The CDR3 loop reads CASSLGRDETQYF. CDR3 bases: TGTGCCAGCAGCTTAGGCAGGGATGAGACCCAGTACTTC.

This clonotype occurred many times. The chain couples TRBV6-1 to TRBJ2-7; D could derive from TRBD1 or TRBD2 (5 bases each). Germline lookup yields CDR1 MNHNS and CDR2 SASEGT. CDR3 size: 14 residues. Trimming removed 4 bases from V and 5 bases from J, with 15 bases in between. The CDR3 coding sequence is TGTGCCAGCAGTGTCGCCCCTGAGGGACACGAGCAGTACTTC. Residues: CASSVAPEGHEQYF.

Of note for this clonotype: A much larger clone is a single base away; this may be a read error. The chain has TRBV6-1 and TRBJ1-1; D is possibly TRBD1 (6 bases). The ends were cut back, 6 bases at V and 4 bases at J, with 18 bases in the middle. This CDR3 is 15 amino acids long. CDR1 is MNHNS and CDR2 is SASEGT in the germline V gene. The CDR3 DNA reads as TGTGCCAGCAGCGGTACAGGGACTATGAGCACTGAAGCTTTCTTT. It is translated as CASSGTGTMSTEAFF.

The table lists this clonotype with many counts. The chain is built from TRBV6-2 or TRBV6-3 and TRBJ2-1; perhaps TRBD2 as D (6 bases). The V and J ends lost 7 bases and 6 bases respectively, with 13 bases between them. Per germline, CDR1 MNHEY and CDR2 SVGEGT. The CDR3 length is 13 residues. The CDR3 is CASTQKAGNEQFF. CDR3 DNA: TGTGCCAGCACTCAAAAAGCGGGCAATGAGCAGTTCTTC.

The table lists this clonotype with many counts. CDR3 sequence reads: CSARDRGTGVYGYTF. CDR3 in DNA: TGCAGTGCTAGAGATAGGGGGACAGGGGTCTATGGCTACACCTTC. The chain uses TRBV20-1 and TRBJ1-2, with 10 bases identical to TRBD1. With 0 bases clipped from V and 4 bases from J, the junction kept 5 bases outside the gene matches. This CDR3 region has 15 residues. Germline assignment: CDR1 DFQATT and CDR2 SNEGSKA (reference sequence).

The table lists this clonotype with a few counts. V usage is TRBV20-1 and J usage is TRBJ2-1; 9 positions match TRBD1. The DNA end favors TRBJ2-5, so the J call may be wrong. This CDR3 is 15 amino acids long. Germline CDR1 and CDR2: DFQATT and SNEGSKA (reference sequence). The CDR3 DNA sequence: TGCAGTGCTAGCGTCCGACAGGGGGGTCCAGAGACCCAGTACTTC. Translation: CSASVRQGGPETQYF.

This clonotype was observed at least ten times. The V call is TRBV20-1, the J call TRBJ1-5; 12 bases map to TRBD1. CDR3 length equals 17 residues. Germline V lookup: CDR1 DFQATT, CDR2 SNEGSKA (reference sequence). V shed 2 bases, J shed 1 base, and the junction held 6 bases outside the gene matches. CDR3 in DNA: TGCAGTGCTAGAATGGGGACAGGGGGCTGGAGCAATCAGCCCCAGCATTTT. Its protein is CSARMGTGGWSNQPQHF.

This clonotype was observed at least ten times. This sequence joins TRBV3-1 and TRBJ2-5; D ambiguous. V lost 0 bases, J lost 3 bases, and 8 bases lay in between. Germline CDR1 and CDR2: LGHDT and YNNKEL (reference sequence). CDR3 length: 14 residues. The CDR3 coding sequence is TGTGCCAGCAGCCAAGACGAACGGGAAGAGACCCAGTACTTC. Protein product: CASSQDEREETQYF.

This clonotype was found many times. The chain is built from TRBV6-5 and TRBJ1-5; D might be TRBD1 (5 bases). In germline, CDR1 is MNHEY, CDR2 SVGAGI. There are 18 residues in the CDR3. V shed 2 bases and J shed 3 bases, with 20 bases lying between them. CDR3 amino acids: CASSYRAPGTGSNQPQHF. In DNA form, the CDR3 reads TGTGCCAGCAGTTACCGAGCTCCGGGGACCGGGTCCAATCAGCCCCAGCATTTT.

There are a few counts of this clonotype. The rearrangement uses TRBV19 and TRBJ2-2, with a tentative D call TRBD1 (6 bases). The germline V gene has CDR1 LNHDA and CDR2 SQIVND (reference sequence). The CDR3 is made up of 16 amino acids. The V end was cut by 5 bases, the J end by 2 bases, with 15 bases between. The CDR3 spells CASSPTLGGNTGELFF. The CDR3 DNA reads as TGTGCCAGTAGTCCTACGCTAGGGGGTAACACCGGGGAGCTGTTTTTT.

This clonotype occurred many times. The V call is TRBV4-1, the J call TRBJ1-1; D ambiguous. Trimming left V 4 bases short and J 2 bases short, with 8 bases between. Per the germline V gene, CDR1 is MGHRA and CDR2 is YSYEKL. The CDR3 is 13 amino acids. CDR3 sequence reads: CASSRAGNTEAFF. The CDR3 coding sequence is TGCGCCAGCAGCCGAGCAGGAAACACTGAAGCTTTCTTT.

This clonotype was seen many times. The chain is built from TRBV6-1 and TRBJ2-2; D is unclear. In germline, CDR1 is MNHNS, CDR2 SASEGT. V was clipped by 6 bases and J by 3 bases, with 23 bases between them. CDR3 length: 18 amino acids. CDR3 bases: TGTGCCAGCAGCCTTAACCCCCGCTCGATCTGGGACACCGGGGAGCTGTTTTTT. It specifies CASSLNPRSIWDTGELFF.

This clonotype was found a few times. This may be a read error, as it is one base from a much larger clone. V usage is TRBV4-1 and J usage is TRBJ1-2, with D perhaps matching TRBD1 (5 bases). The CDR3 contains 14 residues. Germline CDR1 MGHRA, CDR2 YSYEKL. Trimming stripped 1 base from V and 4 bases from J, with 10 bases between. CDR3 amino acids: CASSQAGVSYGYTF. As DNA, the CDR3 is TGCGCCAGCAGCCAAGCGGGGGTAAGCTATGGCTACACCTTC.

A word on this clonotype: This may stem from a read error, because a much larger clone lies one nucleotide away. CDR3 loop: CARTGVRSTYNEQFF. The CDR3 region has the DNA TGTGCCAGGACAGGGGTCCGGAGCACCTACAATGAGCAGTTCTTC. J is TRBJ2-1 and V is TRBV2; 8 positions match TRBD1. The CDR3 has 15 residues. V dropped 9 bases and J dropped 2; count of bases not matched to a gene: 9. The germline V gene has CDR1 SNHLY and CDR2 FYNNEI.

The V and J genes are TRBV5-4 and TRBJ2-7, with D tentatively TRBD2 (6 bases). The V end was cut by 1 base, the J end by 1 base, with 9 bases between. CDR1 is SGHNT and CDR2 is YYREEE in the germline V gene (reference sequence). This CDR3 has 14 amino acids. The DNA for the CDR3 is TGTGCCAGCAGCTTGTATCGGGAGTCCTACGAGCAGTACTTC. Translated, it gives CASSLYRESYEQYF.

In its sample, this clonotype was seen many times. The chain has TRBV5-4 and TRBJ1-3; TRBD1 might be the D (6 bases). Trimming shortened V by 4 bases and J by 0 bases, and 11 bases separated the two germline ends. The CDR3 runs 15 residues. Germline CDR1 is SGHNT and CDR2 is YYREEE (reference sequence). The CDR3 nucleotides read TGTGCCAGCAGCCCAGGGGTGCTCTCTGGAAACACCATATATTTT. It yields the protein CASSPGVLSGNTIYF.

This clonotype was counted at least ten times. The J gene is TRBJ2-7, the V gene TRBV29-1; the D is unclear. V gave up 8 bases and J gave up 5 bases, with 22 bases separating them. This CDR3 has 14 amino acids. The V gene's germline CDR1 is SQVTM and CDR2 ANQGSEA. This chain's CDR3 is CSRSLDQEKDEQYF. The CDR3 DNA sequence: TGCAGCCGATCCCTCGACCAGGAGAAGGACGAGCAGTACTTC.

This clonotype was recorded at least ten times. The V and J genes are TRBV12-3 or TRBV12-4 and TRBJ2-2; D might be TRBD2 (5 bases). Trimming pared 5 bases from V and 3 bases from J, leaving 19 bases between. This CDR3 is 17 amino acids long. CDR3 residues: CASSPRSALGYTGELFF. DNA for the CDR3: TGTGCCAGCAGTCCCCGTAGCGCCCTAGGGTACACCGGGGAGCTGTTTTTT.